This is a list of T cell receptor beta chains from one sample in a study of beta chain features in type 1 diabetes. Assay: immunoSEQ multiplex PCR; the TCRdb copy retains only in-frame clones and omits some. In the table there are about 400,000 clones, 10% to 15% of which are singletons. Material: naive CD4+ T cells from blood. All receptors derive from a woman under 30 with type 1 diabetes. Each CDR3 is given with its conserved first and last residue. Fields, in order: V gene, J gene, clone size, D gene, CDR3 protein, CDR3 DNA. The D gene is left open where the match is weak. The size entry is marked missing in some rows and otherwise reads once, few, many or a size class.

V: TRBV2; J: TRBJ2-3; size: -; D: TRBD2; CDR3: CASRLLAGGQDTQYF; DNA: TGTGCCAGCCGTTTACTAGCGGGGGGGCAGGATACGCAGTATTTT
V: TRBV2; J: TRBJ2-1; size: -; D: -; CDR3: CASQQPSMNNEQFF; DNA: TGTGCCAGCCAACAACCCTCAATGAACAATGAGCAGTTCTTC
V: TRBV5-1; J: TRBJ1-1; size: -; D: -; CDR3: CASSSRGGMRTEAFF; DNA: TGCGCCAGCAGCTCTAGGGGCGGGATGCGGACTGAAGCTTTCTTT
V: TRBV19; J: TRBJ1-2; size: -; D: -; CDR3: CASTPGLLLGAYGYTF; DNA: TGTGCCAGTACCCCGGGACTGCTCCTTGGGGCCTATGGCTACACCTTC
V: TRBV7-9; J: TRBJ2-1; size: few; D: -; CDR3: CASSFSGNEQFF; DNA: TGTGCCAGCAGCTTCAGCGGGAATGAGCAGTTCTTC
V: TRBV6-5; J: TRBJ1-2; size: few; D: -; CDR3: CASSYDNNYGYTF; DNA: TGTGCCAGCAGTTACGACAACAACTATGGCTACACCTTC
V: TRBV15; J: TRBJ2-5; size: -; D: -; CDR3: CATSRDRGKETQYF; DNA: TGTGCCACCAGCAGAGACAGGGGAAAGGAGACCCAGTACTTC
V: TRBV30; J: TRBJ2-5; size: few; D: TRBD2; CDR3: CALREGSGEETQYF; DNA: TGTGCCTTGAGAGAGGGCAGCGGGGAAGAGACCCAGTACTTC
V: TRBV7-6; J: TRBJ2-1; size: -; D: -; CDR3: CASSLMRQIGNEQFF; DNA: TGTGCCAGCAGCTTAATGAGACAGATAGGCAATGAGCAGTTCTTC
V: TRBV7-2; J: TRBJ2-1; size: few; D: TRBD2; CDR3: CASSLDARGGSVDEQFF; DNA: TGTGCCAGCAGCTTAGATGCGCGGGGGGGCTCTGTAGATGAGCAGTTCTTC